Listed below are T cell receptor beta chains from one sample, sequenced in a study of T-cell memory formation after mild COVID-19. TCRdb processed the 5' RACE reads anew with MiXCR; each CDR3 protein has one entry. The sample holds around 320,000 distinct CDR3 sequences, approximately 19% seen once. The sample consisted of PBMCs or a T cell subset sorted from them (not recorded which). The receptors were sampled from a man aged 18-30 years who had mild COVID-19 (a few samples of this study predate the infection). Cell type and time point are not known. Each CDR3 is given with its conserved first and last residue. A D gene is named only where the DNA matches it firmly. For some rows the clone size is stated as once, few or many, or as a class when expanded; others skip it.

CDR3 | DNA | J | size | length | V | D
CSARVQGKETQYF | TGCAGTGCTAGAGTACAGGGAAAAGAGACCCAGTACTTC | TRBJ2-5 | . | 13 | TRBV20-1 | .
CASSHGQAYEQYF | TGTGCCAGCAGTCATGGACAGGCCTACGAGCAGTACTTC | TRBJ2-7 | few | 13 | TRBV12-3/TRBV12-4 | TRBD1
CASSQETWGQGSF | . | TRBJ2-7 | few | 13 | TRBV4-3 | .
CSAGQAAGSPLHF | TGCAGTGCTGGACAGGCGGCCGGATCACCCCTCCACTTT | TRBJ1-6 | few | 13 | TRBV20-1 | TRBD1
CASSQGTGMNIQYF | TGTGCCAGCAGCCAAGGGACAGGGATGAACATTCAGTACTTC | TRBJ2-4 | . | 14 | TRBV9 | TRBD1
CASSRGRLGTYNEQFF | TGCGCCAGCAGCCGGGGACGTCTGGGCACTTACAATGAGCAGTTCTTC | TRBJ2-1 | once | 16 | TRBV4-3 | .
CASSSSGGLFLAQYF | TGTGCCAGCAGTTCTAGCGGGGGGCTTTTTTTAGCGCAGTATTTT | TRBJ2-3 | few | 15 | TRBV28 | TRBD2
CASKGLANSYEQYF | TGCGCCAGCAAGGGACTAGCTAACTCCTACGAGCAGTACTTC | TRBJ2-7 | . | 14 | TRBV10-2 | TRBD2
CASSSDGLFTDTQYF | TGTGCCAGCAGCTCCGATGGACTATTCACAGATACGCAGTATTTT | TRBJ2-3 | few | 15 | TRBV7-2 | .
CASSFGQFGYTF | TGTGCCAGCAGTTTCGGACAGTTCGGCTACACCTTC | TRBJ1-2 | . | 12 | TRBV12-3/TRBV12-4 | .
CASSLGTRPQGYTF | TGCGCCAGCAGCTTGGGGACCCGTCCTCAAGGCTACACCTTC | TRBJ1-2 | few | 14 | TRBV5-1 | .
CSGWRGYTGELFF | TGCAGTGGGTGGCGTGGATACACCGGGGAGCTGTTTTTT | TRBJ2-2 | . | 13 | TRBV20-1 | .
CASRGQYSQPQHF | TGTGCCAGCAGAGGACAGTATAGTCAGCCCCAGCATTTT | TRBJ1-5 | few | 13 | TRBV12-3/TRBV12-4 | .
CASSWSGTYRFF | TGTGCCAGCAGCTGGTCCGGGACATATCGGTTCTTC | TRBJ2-1 | . | 12 | TRBV11-2 | .
CASGMNTGELFF | TGTGCTAGTGGCATGAACACCGGGGAGCTGTTTTTT | TRBJ2-2 | few | 12 | TRBV12-5 | .
CASSVIPGADTQYF | TGTGCCAGCAGCGTAATCCCCGGGGCAGATACGCAGTATTTT | TRBJ2-3 | . | 14 | TRBV9 | .
CATSEDRGQPQHF | TGTGCCACCAGCGAGGACAGGGGACAGCCCCAGCATTTT | TRBJ1-5 | . | 13 | TRBV24-1 | TRBD1
CASSWEPGGPRELFF | TGTGCCAGCAGCTGGGAGCCGGGGGGACCTCGGGAGCTGTTTTTT | TRBJ2-2 | . | 15 | TRBV7-9 | TRBD2
CASSSRGTAGEKLFF | TGTGCCAGCAGCTCCCGGGGGACAGCGGGTGAAAAACTGTTTTTT | TRBJ1-4 | few | 15 | TRBV5-5 | TRBD1
CAITAGGTEAFF | TGTGCCATCACGGCAGGGGGCACTGAAGCTTTCTTT | TRBJ1-1 | few | 12 | TRBV10-3 | TRBD1
CASRRLAGGEQFF | TGTGCCAGCCGCCGGCTAGCGGGAGGTGAGCAGTTCTTC | TRBJ2-1 | few | 13 | TRBV6-5 | TRBD2
CASTPMQGAFYGYTF | TGTGCCAGCACCCCGATGCAGGGGGCATTCTATGGCTACACCTTC | TRBJ1-2 | . | 15 | TRBV3-1 | TRBD1
CASSSTGWRETQYF | TGTGCCAGCAGCTCCACAGGGTGGAGAGAGACCCAGTACTTC | TRBJ2-5 | few | 14 | TRBV7-9 | .
CASSPMSGGLGETQYF | TGTGCCAGCAGCCCAATGAGCGGGGGGCTCGGAGAGACCCAGTACTTC | TRBJ2-5 | many | 16 | TRBV7-2 | TRBD2
CASSAQRGGQETQYF | TGTGCCAGCAGTGCCCAGCGGGGGGGCCAAGAGACCCAGTACTTC | TRBJ2-5 | . | 15 | TRBV2 | TRBD2